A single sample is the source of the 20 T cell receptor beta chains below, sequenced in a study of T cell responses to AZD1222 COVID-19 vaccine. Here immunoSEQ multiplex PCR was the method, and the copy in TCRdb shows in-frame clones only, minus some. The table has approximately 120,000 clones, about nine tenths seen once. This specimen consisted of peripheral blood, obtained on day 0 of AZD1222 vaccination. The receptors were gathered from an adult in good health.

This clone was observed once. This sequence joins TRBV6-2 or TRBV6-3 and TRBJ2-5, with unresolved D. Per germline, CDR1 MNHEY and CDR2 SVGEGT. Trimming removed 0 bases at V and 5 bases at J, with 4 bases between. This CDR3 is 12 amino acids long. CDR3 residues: CASSYSSETQYF. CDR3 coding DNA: TGTGCCAGCAGTTACTCATCGGAGACCCAGTACTTC.

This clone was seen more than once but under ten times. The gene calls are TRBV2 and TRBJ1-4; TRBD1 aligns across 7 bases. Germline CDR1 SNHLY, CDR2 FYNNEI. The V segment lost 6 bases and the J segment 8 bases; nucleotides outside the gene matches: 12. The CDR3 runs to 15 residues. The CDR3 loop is CASREGPDRAEKLFF. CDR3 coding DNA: TGTGCCAGCAGGGAGGGCCCTGACAGGGCCGAAAAACTGTTTTTT.

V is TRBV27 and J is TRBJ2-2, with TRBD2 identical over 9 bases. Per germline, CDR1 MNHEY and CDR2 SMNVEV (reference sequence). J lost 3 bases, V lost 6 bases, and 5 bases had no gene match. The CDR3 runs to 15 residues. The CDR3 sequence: CASRRLAVYTGELFF. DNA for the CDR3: TGTGCCAGCAGGCGACTAGCGGTCTACACCGGGGAGCTGTTTTTT.

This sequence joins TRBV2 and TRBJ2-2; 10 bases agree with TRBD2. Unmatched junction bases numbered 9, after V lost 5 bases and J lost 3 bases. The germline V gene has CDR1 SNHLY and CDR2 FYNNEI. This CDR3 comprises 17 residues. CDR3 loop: CASSLFLTSGDTGELFF. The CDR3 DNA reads TGTGCCAGCAGTCTCTTCCTTACTAGCGGGGACACCGGGGAGCTGTTTTTT.

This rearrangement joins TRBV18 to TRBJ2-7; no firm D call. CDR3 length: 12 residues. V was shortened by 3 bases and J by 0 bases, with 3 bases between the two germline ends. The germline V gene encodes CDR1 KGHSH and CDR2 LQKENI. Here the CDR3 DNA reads TGTGCCAGCTCACCCCTCTCCTACGAGCAGTACTTC. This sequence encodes CASSPLSYEQYF.

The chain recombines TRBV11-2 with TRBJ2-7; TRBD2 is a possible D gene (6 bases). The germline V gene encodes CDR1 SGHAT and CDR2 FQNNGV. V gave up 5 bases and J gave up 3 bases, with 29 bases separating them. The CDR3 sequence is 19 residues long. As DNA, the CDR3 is TGTGCCAGCAGCAGTCCCGCCGGGCGGGGTCTCTCGGAGGGCTACGAGCAGTACTTC. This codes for CASSSPAGRGLSEGYEQYF. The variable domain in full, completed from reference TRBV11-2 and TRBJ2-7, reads EAGVAQSPRYKIIEKRQSVAFWCNPISGHATLYWYQQILGQGPKLLIQFQNNGVVDDSQLPKDRFSAERLKGVDSTLKIQPAKLEDSAVYLCASSSPAGRGLSEGYEQYFGPGTRLTVT.

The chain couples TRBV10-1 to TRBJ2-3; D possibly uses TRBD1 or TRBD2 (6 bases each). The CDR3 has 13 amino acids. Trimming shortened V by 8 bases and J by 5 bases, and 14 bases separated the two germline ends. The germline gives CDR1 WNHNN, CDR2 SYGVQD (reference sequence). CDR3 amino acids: CASGLQGGDTQYF. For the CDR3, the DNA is TGCGCCAGCGGACTACAGGGTGGAGATACGCAGTATTTT.

In nucleotides, the CDR3 is TGTGCCAGCAGCTTCGGTAGTTACGACACTGAAGCTTTCTTT. Protein: CASSFGSYDTEAFF. The chain links TRBV7-8 to TRBJ1-1, with D unclear. Germline loops: CDR1 SGHVS, CDR2 FQNEAQ. The V and J ends lost 3 bases and 3 bases respectively, with 11 bases between them. The CDR3 totals 14 residues.

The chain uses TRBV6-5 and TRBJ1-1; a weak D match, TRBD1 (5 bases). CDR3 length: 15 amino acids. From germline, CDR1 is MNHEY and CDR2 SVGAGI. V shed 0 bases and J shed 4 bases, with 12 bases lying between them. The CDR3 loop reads CASSYSGGPGTEAFF. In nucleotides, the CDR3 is TGTGCCAGCAGTTACTCGGGGGGTCCGGGCACTGAAGCTTTCTTT.

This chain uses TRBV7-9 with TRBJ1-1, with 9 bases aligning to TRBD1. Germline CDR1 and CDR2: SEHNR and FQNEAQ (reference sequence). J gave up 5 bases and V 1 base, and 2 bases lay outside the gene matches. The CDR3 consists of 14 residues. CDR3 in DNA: TGTGCCAGCAGCTTAGACAGGGGGCGGACTGAAGCTTTCTTT. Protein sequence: CASSLDRGRTEAFF. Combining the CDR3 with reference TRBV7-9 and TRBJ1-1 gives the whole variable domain DTGVSQNPRHKITKRGQNVTFRCDPISEHNRLYWYRQTLGQGPEFLTYFQNEAQLEKSRLLSDRFSAERPKGSFSTLEIQRTEQGDSAMYLCASSLDRGRTEAFFGQGTRLTVV.

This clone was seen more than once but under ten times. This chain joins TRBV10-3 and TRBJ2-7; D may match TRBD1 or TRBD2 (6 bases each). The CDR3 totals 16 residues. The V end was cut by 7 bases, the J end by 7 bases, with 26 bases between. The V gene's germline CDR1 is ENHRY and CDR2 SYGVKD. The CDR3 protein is CAIKAPMGSGAGEQYF. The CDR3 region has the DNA TGTGCCATCAAGGCCCCGATGGGGTCGGGGGCCGGGGAGCAGTACTTC.

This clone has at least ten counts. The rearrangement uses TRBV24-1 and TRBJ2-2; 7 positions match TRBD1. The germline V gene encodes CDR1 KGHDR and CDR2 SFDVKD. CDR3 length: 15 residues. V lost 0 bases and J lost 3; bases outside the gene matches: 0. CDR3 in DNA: TGTGCCACCAGTGATTTGCAGGGGGACACCGGGGAGCTGTTTTTT. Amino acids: CATSDLQGDTGELFF.

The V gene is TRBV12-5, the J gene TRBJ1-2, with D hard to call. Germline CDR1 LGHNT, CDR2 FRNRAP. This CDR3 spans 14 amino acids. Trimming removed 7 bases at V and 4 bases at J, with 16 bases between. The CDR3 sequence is CASAKGPPLYGYTF. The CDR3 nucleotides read TGTGCTAGTGCGAAGGGTCCCCCCCTCTATGGCTACACCTTC.

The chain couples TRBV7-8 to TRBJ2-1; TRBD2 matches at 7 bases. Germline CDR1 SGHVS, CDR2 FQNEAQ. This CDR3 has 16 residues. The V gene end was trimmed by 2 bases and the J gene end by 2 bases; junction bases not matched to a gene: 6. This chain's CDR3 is CASSLRRGGTYNEQFF. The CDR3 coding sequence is TGTGCCAGCAGCTTACGGCGCGGGGGAACCTACAATGAGCAGTTCTTC.

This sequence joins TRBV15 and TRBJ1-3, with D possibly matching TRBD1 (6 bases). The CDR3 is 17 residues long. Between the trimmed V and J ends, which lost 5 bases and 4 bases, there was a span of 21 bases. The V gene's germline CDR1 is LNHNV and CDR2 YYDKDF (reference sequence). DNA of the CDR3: TGTGCCACCAGCTCCTTTAGGCACCGGGACATGGGAAACACCATATATTTT. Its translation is CATSSFRHRDMGNTIYF. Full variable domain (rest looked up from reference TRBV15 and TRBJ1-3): DAMVIQNPRYQVTQFGKPVTLSCSQTLNHNVMYWYQQKSSQAPKLLFHYYDKDFNNEADTPDNFQSRRPNTSFCFLDIRSPGLGDTAMYLCATSSFRHRDMGNTIYFGEGSWLTVV.

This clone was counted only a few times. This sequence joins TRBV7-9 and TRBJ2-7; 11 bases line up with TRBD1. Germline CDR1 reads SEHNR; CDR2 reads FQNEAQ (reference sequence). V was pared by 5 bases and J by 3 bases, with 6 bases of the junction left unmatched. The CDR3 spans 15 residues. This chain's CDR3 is CASSRLGTGGYEQYF. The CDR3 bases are TGTGCCAGCAGCCGCCTAGGGACAGGGGGCTACGAGCAGTACTTC.

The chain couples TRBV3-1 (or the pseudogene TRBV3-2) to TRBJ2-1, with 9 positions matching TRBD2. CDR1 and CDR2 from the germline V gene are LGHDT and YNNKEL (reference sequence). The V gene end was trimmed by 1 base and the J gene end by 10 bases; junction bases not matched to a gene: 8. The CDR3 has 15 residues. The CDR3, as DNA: TGTGCCAGCAGCCAAGGGCTAGCGGGAATTGGCGAGCAGTTCTTC. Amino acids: CASSQGLAGIGEQFF.

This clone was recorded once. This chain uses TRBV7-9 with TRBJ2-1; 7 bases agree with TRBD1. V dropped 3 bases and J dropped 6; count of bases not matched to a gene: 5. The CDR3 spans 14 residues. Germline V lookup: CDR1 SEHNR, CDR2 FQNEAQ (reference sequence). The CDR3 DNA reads TGTGCCAGCAGCTTGGCAGGGGGAAGCAATGAGCAGTTCTTC. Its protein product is CASSLAGGSNEQFF.

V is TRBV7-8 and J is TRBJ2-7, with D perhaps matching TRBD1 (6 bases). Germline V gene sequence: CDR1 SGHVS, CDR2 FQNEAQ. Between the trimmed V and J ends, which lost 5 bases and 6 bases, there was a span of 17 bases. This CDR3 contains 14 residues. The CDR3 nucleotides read TGTGCCAGCAGCCCCGGGACACCCGCCCTCGAGCAGTACTTC. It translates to CASSPGTPALEQYF.

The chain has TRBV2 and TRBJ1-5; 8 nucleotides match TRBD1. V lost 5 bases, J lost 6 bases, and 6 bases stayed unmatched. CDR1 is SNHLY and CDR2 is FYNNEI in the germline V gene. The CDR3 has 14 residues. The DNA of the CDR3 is TGTGCCAGCAGTAAGACAGGGGAGGTTCAGCCCCAGCATTTT. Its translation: CASSKTGEVQPQHF.